This T cell receptor beta chain came from a study of blood T cell repertoires in COVID-19. Study in general: Sources were T cells, B-cell-depleted T cells, or PBMCs; the material itself was cDNA or gDNA.

Assay: immunoSEQ multiplex PCR; the TCRdb copy retains only in-frame clones and omits some. Here the sample spans roughly 290,000 clones, approximately 86% being singletons. The V end lost 0 bases, the J end lost 0 bases, and 13 bases lay between the germline ends. Germline V gives CDR1 SGHTA, CDR2 FQGNSA. The CDR3 extends over 17 amino acids. The gene calls are TRBV7-2 and TRBJ2-3; tentative D call: TRBD2 (6 bases). This TCR came from a woman aged 25-40 years who had recovered from COVID-19. Material for sequencing was peripheral blood. The CDR3 spells CASSLASWGVSTDTQYF. CDR3 sequence (DNA): TGTGCCAGCAGCTTAGCCTCATGGGGGGTAAGCACAGATACGCAGTATTTT.